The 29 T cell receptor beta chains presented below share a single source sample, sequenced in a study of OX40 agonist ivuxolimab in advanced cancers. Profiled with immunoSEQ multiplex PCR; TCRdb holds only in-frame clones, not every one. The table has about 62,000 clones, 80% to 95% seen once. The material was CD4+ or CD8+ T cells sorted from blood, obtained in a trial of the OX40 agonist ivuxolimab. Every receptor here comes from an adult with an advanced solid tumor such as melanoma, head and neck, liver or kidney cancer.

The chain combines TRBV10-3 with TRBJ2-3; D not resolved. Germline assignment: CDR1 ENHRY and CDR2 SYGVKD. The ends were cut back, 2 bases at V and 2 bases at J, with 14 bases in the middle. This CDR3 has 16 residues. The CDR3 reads CAISEVRASLTDTQYF. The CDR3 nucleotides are TGTGCCATCAGTGAGGTCCGGGCGTCCCTCACAGATACGCAGTATTTT.

CDR3 sequence (DNA): TGCAGCGTCATTTCCCACAGACAGGGCTATGGCTACACCTTC. Amino acid sequence: CSVISHRQGYGYTF. V usage is TRBV29-1 and J usage is TRBJ1-2; TRBD1 matches at 7 bases. V trimming: 6 bases; J trimming: 4 bases; junction bases outside the gene matches: 11. Germline V gene lookup returns CDR1 SQVTM and CDR2 ANQGSEA. This CDR3 is 14 amino acids long.

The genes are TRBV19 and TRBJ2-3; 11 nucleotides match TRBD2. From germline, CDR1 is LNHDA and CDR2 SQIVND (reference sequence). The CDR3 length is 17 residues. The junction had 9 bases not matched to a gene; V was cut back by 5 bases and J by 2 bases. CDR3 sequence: CASSPRLAGLFTDTQYF. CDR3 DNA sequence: TGTGCCAGTAGTCCCCGACTAGCGGGGTTATTCACAGATACGCAGTATTTT.

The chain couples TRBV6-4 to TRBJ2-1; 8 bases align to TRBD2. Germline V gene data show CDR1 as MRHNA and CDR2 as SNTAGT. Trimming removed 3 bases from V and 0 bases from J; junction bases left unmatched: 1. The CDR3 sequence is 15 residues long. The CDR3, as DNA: TGTGCCAGCAGTGAGGCGGGGGGCTCCTACAATGAGCAGTTCTTC. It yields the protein CASSEAGGSYNEQFF.

The CDR3 DNA reads TGTGCCATCAGTGAGAGGGGCGGAGTGAACACCGGGGAGCTGTTTTTT. Its translation: CAISERGGVNTGELFF. The V and J genes are TRBV10-3 and TRBJ2-2, with D maybe TRBD1 (5 bases). Looked up from germline, CDR1 is ENHRY and CDR2 is SYGVKD. The CDR3 is 16 residues long. Trimming removed 2 bases from V and 1 base from J, with 11 bases in between.

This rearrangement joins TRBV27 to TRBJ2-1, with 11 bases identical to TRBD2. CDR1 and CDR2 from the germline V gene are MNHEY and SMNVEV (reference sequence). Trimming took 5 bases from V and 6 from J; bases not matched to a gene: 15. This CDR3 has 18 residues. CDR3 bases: TGTGCCAGCAGTCCCCTCGGAATAGCGGGGGGGCCCGGCAATGAGCAGTTCTTC. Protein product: CASSPLGIAGGPGNEQFF.

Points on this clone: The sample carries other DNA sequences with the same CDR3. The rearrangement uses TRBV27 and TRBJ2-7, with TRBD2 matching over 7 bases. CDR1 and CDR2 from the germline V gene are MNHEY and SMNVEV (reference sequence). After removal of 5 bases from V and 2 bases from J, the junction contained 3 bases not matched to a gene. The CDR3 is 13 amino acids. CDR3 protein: CASSISGTYEQYF. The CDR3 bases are TGTGCCAGCAGTATCAGCGGGACCTACGAGCAGTACTTC.

CDR3 sequence (DNA): TGTGCCAGCAGCCAAGATTACGGGGGCCCTGGGCAGTTCTTC. Residues: CASSQDYGGPGQFF. The rearrangement joins TRBV14 to TRBJ2-1; D is possibly TRBD1 or TRBD2 (6 bases each). There are 14 residues in the CDR3. Germline loops: CDR1 SGHDN, CDR2 FVKESK. V gave up 0 bases and J gave up 12 bases, with 15 bases separating them. Supplemented by reference TRBV14 and TRBJ2-1, the full variable domain reads EAGVTQFPSHSVIEKGQTVTLRCDPISGHDNLYWYRRVMGKEIKFLLHFVKESKQDESGMPNNRFLAERTGGTYSTLKVQPAELEDSGVYFCASSQDYGGPGQFFGPGTRLTVL.

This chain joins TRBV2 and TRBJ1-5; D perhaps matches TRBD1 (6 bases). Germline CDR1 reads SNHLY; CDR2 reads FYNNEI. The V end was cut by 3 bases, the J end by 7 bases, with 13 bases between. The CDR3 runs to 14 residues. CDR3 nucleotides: TGTGCCAGCAGTGACAGGGGAACAGGACAGCCCCAGCATTTT. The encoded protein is CASSDRGTGQPQHF.

The CDR3, as DNA: TGCGCCAGCAGCCTTTCAGGGGGCAGTGGAAACACCATATATTTT. Encoded protein: CASSLSGGSGNTIYF. This chain joins TRBV4-3 and TRBJ1-3, with TRBD1 matching over 8 bases. The CDR3 totals 15 residues. Germline values: CDR1 LGHNA, CDR2 YSLEER. With 4 bases clipped from V and 3 bases from J, the junction kept 5 bases outside the gene matches.

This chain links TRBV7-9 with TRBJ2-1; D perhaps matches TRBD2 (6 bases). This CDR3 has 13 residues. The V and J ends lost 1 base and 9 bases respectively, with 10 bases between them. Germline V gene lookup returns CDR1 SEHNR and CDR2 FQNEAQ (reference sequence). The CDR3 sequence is CASSLEGGAEQFF. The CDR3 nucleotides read TGTGCCAGCAGCTTAGAGGGAGGCGCTGAGCAGTTCTTC.

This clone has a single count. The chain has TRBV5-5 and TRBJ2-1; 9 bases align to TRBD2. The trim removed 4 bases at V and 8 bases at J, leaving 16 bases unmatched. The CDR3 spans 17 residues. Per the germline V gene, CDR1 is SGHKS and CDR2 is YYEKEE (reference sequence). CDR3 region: CASSPPPMAGGYHEQFF. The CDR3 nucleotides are TGTGCCAGCAGCCCACCTCCTATGGCGGGAGGGTACCATGAGCAGTTCTTC.

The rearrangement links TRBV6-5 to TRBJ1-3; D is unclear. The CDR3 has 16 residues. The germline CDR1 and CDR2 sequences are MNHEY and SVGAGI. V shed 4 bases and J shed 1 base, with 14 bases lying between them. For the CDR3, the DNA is TGTGCCAGCAGTTTCTTCAGCGGGTTTTCTGGAAACACCATATATTTT. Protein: CASSFFSGFSGNTIYF.

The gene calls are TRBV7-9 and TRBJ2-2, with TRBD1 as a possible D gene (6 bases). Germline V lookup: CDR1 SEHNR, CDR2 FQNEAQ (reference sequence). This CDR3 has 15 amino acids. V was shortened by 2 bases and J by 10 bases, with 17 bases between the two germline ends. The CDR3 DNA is TGTGCCAGCAGCTTACCAAAACAGGGTTCGGAGGAGCTGTTTTTT. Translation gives CASSLPKQGSEELFF.

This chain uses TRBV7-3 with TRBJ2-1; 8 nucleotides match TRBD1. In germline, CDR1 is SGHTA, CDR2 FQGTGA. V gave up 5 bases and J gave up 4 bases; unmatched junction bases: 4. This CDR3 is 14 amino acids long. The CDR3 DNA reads TGTGCCAGCAGCATAGGACAGGGTTACAATGAGCAGTTCTTC. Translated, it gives CASSIGQGYNEQFF.

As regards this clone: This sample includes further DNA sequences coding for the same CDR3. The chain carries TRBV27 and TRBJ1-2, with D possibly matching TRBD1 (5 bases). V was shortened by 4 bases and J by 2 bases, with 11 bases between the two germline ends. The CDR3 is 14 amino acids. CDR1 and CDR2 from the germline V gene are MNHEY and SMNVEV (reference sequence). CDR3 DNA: TGTGCCAGCAGTTCGCCGGGACGGAACTATGGCTACACCTTC. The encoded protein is CASSSPGRNYGYTF.

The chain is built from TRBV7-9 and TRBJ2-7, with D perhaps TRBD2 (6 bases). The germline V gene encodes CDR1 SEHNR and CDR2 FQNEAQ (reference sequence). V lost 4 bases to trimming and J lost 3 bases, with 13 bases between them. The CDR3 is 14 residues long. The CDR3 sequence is CASSSTNGGYEQYF. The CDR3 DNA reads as TGTGCCAGCAGCTCAACGAACGGGGGCTACGAGCAGTACTTC.

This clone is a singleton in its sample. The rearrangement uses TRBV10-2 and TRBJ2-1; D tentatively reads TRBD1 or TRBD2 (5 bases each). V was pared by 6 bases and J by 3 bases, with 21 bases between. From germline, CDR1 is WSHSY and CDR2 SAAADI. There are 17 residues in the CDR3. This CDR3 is CASREGTSRGIYNEQFF. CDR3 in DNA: TGCGCCAGCAGGGAAGGGACCTCGAGGGGTATCTACAATGAGCAGTTCTTC.

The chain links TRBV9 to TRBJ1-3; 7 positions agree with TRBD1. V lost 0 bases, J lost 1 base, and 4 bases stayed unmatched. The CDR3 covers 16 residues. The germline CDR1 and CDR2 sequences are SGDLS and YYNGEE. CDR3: CASSVGGGLSGNTIYF. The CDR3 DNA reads TGTGCCAGCAGCGTAGGAGGGGGCTTGTCTGGAAACACCATATATTTT.

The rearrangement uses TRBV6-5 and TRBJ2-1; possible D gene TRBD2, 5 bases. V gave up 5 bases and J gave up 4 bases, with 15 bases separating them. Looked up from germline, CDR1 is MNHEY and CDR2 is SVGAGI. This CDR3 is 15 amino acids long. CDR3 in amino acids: CASSVQMGGYNEQFF. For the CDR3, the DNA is TGTGCCAGCAGTGTCCAAATGGGCGGGTACAATGAGCAGTTCTTC.

CDR3 protein: CASSTPTSGIYNEQFF. The CDR3 DNA sequence: TGTGCCAGCAGTACCCCGACTAGCGGTATCTACAATGAGCAGTTCTTC. This chain connects TRBV6-6 to TRBJ2-1; TRBD2 matches 9 bases. The CDR3 has 16 amino acids. Trimming cost V 5 bases and J 3 bases; bases outside gene matches: 8. The germline CDR1 and CDR2 sequences are MNHNY and SVGAGI (reference sequence).

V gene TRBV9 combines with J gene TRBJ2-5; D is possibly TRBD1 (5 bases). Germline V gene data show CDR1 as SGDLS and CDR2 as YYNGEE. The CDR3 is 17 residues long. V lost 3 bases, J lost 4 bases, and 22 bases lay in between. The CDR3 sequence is CASSAIEGQGMRETQYF. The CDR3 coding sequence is TGTGCCAGCAGCGCCATCGAAGGGCAGGGAATGCGAGAGACCCAGTACTTC.

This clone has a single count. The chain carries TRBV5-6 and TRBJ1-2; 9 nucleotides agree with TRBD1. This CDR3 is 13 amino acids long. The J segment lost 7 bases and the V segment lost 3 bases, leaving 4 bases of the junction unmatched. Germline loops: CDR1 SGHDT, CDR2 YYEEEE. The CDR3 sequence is CASSWDRVSGYTF. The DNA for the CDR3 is TGTGCCAGCAGCTGGGACAGGGTGTCTGGCTACACCTTC.

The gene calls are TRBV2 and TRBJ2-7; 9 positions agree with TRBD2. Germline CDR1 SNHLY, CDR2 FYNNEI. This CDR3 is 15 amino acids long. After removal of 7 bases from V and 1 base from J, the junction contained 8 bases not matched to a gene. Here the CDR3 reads CASKPSGAPSYEQYF. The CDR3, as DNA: TGTGCCAGCAAACCTAGCGGGGCCCCGTCCTACGAGCAGTACTTC.

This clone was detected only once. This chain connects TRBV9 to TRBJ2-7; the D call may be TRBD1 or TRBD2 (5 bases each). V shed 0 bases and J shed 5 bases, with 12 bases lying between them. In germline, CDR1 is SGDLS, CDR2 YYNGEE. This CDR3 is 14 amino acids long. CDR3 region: CASSVDGDGNEQYF. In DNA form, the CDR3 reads TGTGCCAGCAGCGTAGACGGGGACGGAAACGAGCAGTACTTC.

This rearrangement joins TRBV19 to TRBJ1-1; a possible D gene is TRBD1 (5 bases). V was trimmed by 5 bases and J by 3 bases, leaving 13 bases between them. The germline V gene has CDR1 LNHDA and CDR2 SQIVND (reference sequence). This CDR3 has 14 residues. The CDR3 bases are TGTGCCAGTAGTCCAAAGGGACGGCACACTGAAGCTTTCTTT. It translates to CASSPKGRHTEAFF.

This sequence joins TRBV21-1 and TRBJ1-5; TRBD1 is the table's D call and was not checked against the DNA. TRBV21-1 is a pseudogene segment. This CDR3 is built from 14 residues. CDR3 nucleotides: TGTGCCAGCAGCAAAGCTGGCAATCCCCAGCCCCAGCATTTT. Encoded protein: CASSKAGNPQPQHF.

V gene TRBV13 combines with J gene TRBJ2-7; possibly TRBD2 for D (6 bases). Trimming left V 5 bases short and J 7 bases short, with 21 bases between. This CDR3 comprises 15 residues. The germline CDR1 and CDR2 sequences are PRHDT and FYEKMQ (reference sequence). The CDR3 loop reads CASSARLGPWGEQYF. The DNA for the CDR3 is TGTGCCAGCAGCGCGAGACTAGGCCCTTGGGGAGAGCAGTACTTC.

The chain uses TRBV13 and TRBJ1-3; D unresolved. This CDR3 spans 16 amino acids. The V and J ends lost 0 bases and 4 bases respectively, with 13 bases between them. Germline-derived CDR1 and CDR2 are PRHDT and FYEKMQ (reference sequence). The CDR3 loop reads CASSLGRPAAGNTIYF. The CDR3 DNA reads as TGTGCCAGCAGCTTAGGACGGCCGGCCGCAGGAAACACCATATATTTT.